These T cell receptor beta chains were read from a single sample in a study of T cell responses to AZD1222 COVID-19 vaccine. Repertoires were generated with immunoSEQ multiplex PCR, while TCRdb's copy carries only in-frame clones and drops some. In the table there are some 60,000 clones, roughly 82% of which are singletons. This sample comprised peripheral blood, obtained on day 0 of AZD1222 vaccination. These receptors came from an adult in good health. Each CDR3 is given with its conserved first and last residue. Fields, in order: J gene, D gene, V gene, CDR3 length, clone size, CDR3 protein, CDR3 DNA. The D gene is left open where the match is weak. Clone size, where shown, is once, few, many, or a class for clones that have expanded.

>TRBJ1-1|.|TRBV19|14|.
CASSIGRLNTEAFF
TGTGCCAGTAGTATAGGACGGCTGAACACTGAAGCTTTCTTT
>TRBJ2-1|.|TRBV5-6|15|.
CASSLVEGPGNEQFF
TGTGCCAGCAGCTTGGTGGAGGGTCCGGGGAATGAGCAGTTCTTC
>TRBJ1-1|TRBD1|TRBV5-1|16|.
CASSSKRTGLNTEAFF
TGCGCCAGCAGCTCAAAGCGGACAGGTTTGAACACTGAAGCTTTCTTT
>TRBJ1-1|.|TRBV19|13|.
CASVRRDNTEAFF
TGTGCCAGCGTCCGCCGGGATAACACTGAAGCTTTCTTT
>TRBJ2-5|TRBD2|TRBV7-2|17|few
CASSSFPPGLAGETQYF
TGTGCCAGCAGCTCTTTCCCCCCGGGACTAGCGGGAGAGACCCAGTACTTC
>TRBJ2-3|TRBD2|TRBV7-9|17|few
CASSLPSGLAGGDTQYF
TGTGCCAGCAGCTTACCCTCGGGACTAGCGGGAGGGGATACGCAGTATTTT
>TRBJ2-7|.|TRBV27|15|.
CASSLSGRPRNEQYF
TGTGCCAGCAGTTTATCCGGCAGACCGAGGAACGAGCAGTACTTC
>TRBJ2-6|TRBD1|TRBV5-4|18|.
CASSSPGGFYTGANVLTF
TGTGCCAGCAGCTCCCCAGGGGGCTTCTATACTGGGGCCAACGTCCTGACTTTC
>TRBJ1-1|TRBD1|TRBV4-1|15|.
CASSYWDRTNTEAFF
TGCGCCAGCAGCTACTGGGACAGGACGAACACTGAAGCTTTCTTT
>TRBJ2-1|TRBD1|TRBV18|13|hyperexpanded
CASSLIQGNEQFF
TGTGCCAGCTCACTAATACAGGGGAATGAGCAGTTCTTC
>TRBJ1-2|.|TRBV27|15|.
CASRPYGEGGGGYTF
TGTGCCAGCAGGCCTTACGGGGAGGGCGGTGGTGGCTACACCTTC